This TCR beta chain was profiled in a study of blood T cell repertoires in COVID-19. Study overall: The analysed material was cDNA or gDNA that came from T cells, B-cell-depleted T cells, or PBMCs.

Assay: immunoSEQ multiplex PCR; the TCRdb copy retains only in-frame clones and omits some. This sample has some 30,000 clones, with more than 75% found just once. Sequencing was performed on peripheral blood. The TCR was taken from a man in his 70s with active or convalescent COVID-19.

CDR3 residues: CASSPGSGQGVSETQYF. The CDR3 coding sequence is TGCGCCAGCAGTCCTGGTTCAGGGCAGGGGGTTTCAGAGACCCAGTACTTC. This chain connects TRBV5-1 to TRBJ2-5, with TRBD1 matching 7 bases. The CDR3 length is 17 residues. CDR1 and CDR2 from the germline V gene are SGHRS and YFSETQ. J was trimmed by 4 bases and V by 5 bases; bases with no gene match: 17.